This T cell receptor beta chain was recorded in a study of blood T cell repertoires in COVID-19. Study processing details: From reference gene primer amplification, estimates of nucleated cell counts were derived. TCRdb keeps only in-frame clones here, not all; method: immunoSEQ multiplex PCR. From that table come the V and J calls and clone size; the DNA was used to work out D and trimming. This table has some 200,000 clones, over 75% appearing once. The CDR3 extends over 14 amino acids. Trimming took 0 bases from V and 2 from J, leaving 7 bases between them. Germline CDR1 reads LNHDA; CDR2 reads SQIVND (reference sequence).

The material sequenced was peripheral blood. This receptor was identified in a man in his forties with active or convalescent COVID-19. The chain employs TRBV19 and TRBJ1-2; no reliable D call. Written as DNA, the CDR3 is TGTGCCAGTAGTATAGATTTACGGAACTATGGCTACACCTTC. This gives the protein CASSIDLRNYGYTF.